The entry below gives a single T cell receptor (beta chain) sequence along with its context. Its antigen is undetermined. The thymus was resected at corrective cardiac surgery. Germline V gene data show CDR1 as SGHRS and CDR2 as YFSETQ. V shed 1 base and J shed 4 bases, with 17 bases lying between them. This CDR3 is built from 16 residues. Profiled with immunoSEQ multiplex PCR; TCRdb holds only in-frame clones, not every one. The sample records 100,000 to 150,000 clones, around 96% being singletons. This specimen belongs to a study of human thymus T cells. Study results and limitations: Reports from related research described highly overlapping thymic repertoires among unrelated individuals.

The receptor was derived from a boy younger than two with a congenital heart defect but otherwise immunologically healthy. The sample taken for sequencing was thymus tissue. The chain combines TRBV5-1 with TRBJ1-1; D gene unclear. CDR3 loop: CASSLSWEWGVTEAFF. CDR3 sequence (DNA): TGCGCCAGCAGCTTGTCATGGGAGTGGGGTGTCACTGAAGCTTTCTTT.